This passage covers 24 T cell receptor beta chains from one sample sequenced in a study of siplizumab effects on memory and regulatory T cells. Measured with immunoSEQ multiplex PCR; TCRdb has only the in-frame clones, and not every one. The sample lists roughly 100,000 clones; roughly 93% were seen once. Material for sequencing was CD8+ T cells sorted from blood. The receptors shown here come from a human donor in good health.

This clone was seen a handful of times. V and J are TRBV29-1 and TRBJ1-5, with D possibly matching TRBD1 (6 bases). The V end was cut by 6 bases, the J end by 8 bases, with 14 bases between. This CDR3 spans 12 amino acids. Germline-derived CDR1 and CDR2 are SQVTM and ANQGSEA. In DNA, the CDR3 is TGCAGCGTCGCGGACAGTCCGGAGCCCCAGCATTTT. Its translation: CSVADSPEPQHF. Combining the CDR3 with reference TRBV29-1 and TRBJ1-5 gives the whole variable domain SAVISQKPSRDICQRGTSLTIQCQVDSQVTMMFWYRQQPGQSLTLIATANQGSEATYESGFVIDKFPISRPNLTFSTLTVSNMSPEDSSIYLCSVADSPEPQHFGDGTRLSIL.

This CDR3 reads CASSFPGQGATGELFF. The CDR3 DNA follows: TGTGCCAGCAGCTTCCCGGGACAGGGGGCCACCGGGGAGCTGTTTTTT. This chain connects TRBV7-9 to TRBJ2-2, with 12 nucleotides matching TRBD1. The ends lost 3 bases at V and 4 bases at J; junction bases unmatched: 3. The length of the CDR3 is 16 residues. Germline V gene lookup returns CDR1 SEHNR and CDR2 FQNEAQ (reference sequence). Complete variable domain (other parts from reference TRBV7-9 and TRBJ2-2): DTGVSQNPRHKITKRGQNVTFRCDPISEHNRLYWYRQTLGQGPEFLTYFQNEAQLEKSRLLSDRFSAERPKGSFSTLEIQRTEQGDSAMYLCASSFPGQGATGELFFGEGSRLTVL.

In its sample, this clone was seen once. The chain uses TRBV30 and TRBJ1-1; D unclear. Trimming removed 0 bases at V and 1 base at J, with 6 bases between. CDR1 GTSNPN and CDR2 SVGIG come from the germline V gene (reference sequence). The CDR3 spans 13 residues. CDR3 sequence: CAWSVNPNTEAFF. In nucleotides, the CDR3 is TGTGCCTGGAGTGTTAACCCGAACACTGAAGCTTTCTTT.

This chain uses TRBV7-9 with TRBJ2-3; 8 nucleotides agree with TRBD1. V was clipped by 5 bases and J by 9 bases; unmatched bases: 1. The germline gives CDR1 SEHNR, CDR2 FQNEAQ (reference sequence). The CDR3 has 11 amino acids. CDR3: CASSRTGTQYF. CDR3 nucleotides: TGTGCCAGCAGCAGGACAGGGACGCAGTATTTT.

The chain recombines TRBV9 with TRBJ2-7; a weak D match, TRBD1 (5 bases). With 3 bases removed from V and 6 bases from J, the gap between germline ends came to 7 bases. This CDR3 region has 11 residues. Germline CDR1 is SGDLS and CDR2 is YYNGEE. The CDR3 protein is CASSEGIEQYF. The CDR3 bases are TGTGCCAGCAGCGAGGGGATCGAGCAGTACTTC. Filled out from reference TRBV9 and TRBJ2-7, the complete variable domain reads DSGVTQTPKHLITATGQRVTLRCSPRSGDLSVYWYQQSLDQGLQFLIQYYNGEERAKGNILERFSAQQFPDLHSELNLSSLELGDSALYFCASSEGIEQYFGPGTRLTVT.

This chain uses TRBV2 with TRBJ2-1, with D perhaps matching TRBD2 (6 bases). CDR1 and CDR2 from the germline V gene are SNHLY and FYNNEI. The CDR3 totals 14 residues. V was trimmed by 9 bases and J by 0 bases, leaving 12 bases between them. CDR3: CARTGLSSYNEQFF. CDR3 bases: TGTGCCAGAACGGGACTCAGCTCCTACAATGAGCAGTTCTTC.

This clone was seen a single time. CDR3 coding DNA: TGTGCCAGCAGCGTCAGCGGGATCACAGATACGCAGTATTTT. As protein: CASSVSGITDTQYF. The chain has TRBV9 and TRBJ2-3; 7 nucleotides match TRBD2. This CDR3 has 14 amino acids. Unmatched junction bases numbered 2, after V lost 2 bases and J lost 2 bases. CDR1 is SGDLS and CDR2 is YYNGEE in the germline V gene.

The CDR3 reads CSATDTQYF. CDR3 DNA: TGCAGTGCTACAGATACGCAGTATTTT. V is TRBV20-1 and J is TRBJ2-3; the D is unclear. The CDR3 is made up of 9 amino acids. Trimming removed 4 bases at V and 4 bases at J, with 0 bases between. Per germline, CDR1 DFQATT and CDR2 SNEGSKA (reference sequence).

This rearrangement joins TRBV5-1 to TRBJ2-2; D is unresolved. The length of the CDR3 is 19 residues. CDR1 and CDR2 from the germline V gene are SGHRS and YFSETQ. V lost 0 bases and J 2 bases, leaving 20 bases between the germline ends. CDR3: CASSLGIQNRGSNTGELFF. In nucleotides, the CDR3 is TGCGCCAGCAGCTTGGGTATCCAGAATCGAGGATCTAACACCGGGGAGCTGTTTTTT.

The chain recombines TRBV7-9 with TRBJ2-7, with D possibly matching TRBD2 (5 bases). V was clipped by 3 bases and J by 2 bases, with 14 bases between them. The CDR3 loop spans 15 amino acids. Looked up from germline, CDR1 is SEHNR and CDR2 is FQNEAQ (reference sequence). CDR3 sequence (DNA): TGTGCCAGCAGCTTTAGTATCGAGGGAACCTACGAGCAGTACTTC. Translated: CASSFSIEGTYEQYF.

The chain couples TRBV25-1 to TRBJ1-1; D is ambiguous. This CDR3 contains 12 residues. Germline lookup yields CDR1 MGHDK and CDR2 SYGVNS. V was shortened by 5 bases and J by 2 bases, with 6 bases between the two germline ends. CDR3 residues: CASSLENTEAFF. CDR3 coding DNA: TGTGCCAGCAGTCTGGAAAACACTGAAGCTTTCTTT.

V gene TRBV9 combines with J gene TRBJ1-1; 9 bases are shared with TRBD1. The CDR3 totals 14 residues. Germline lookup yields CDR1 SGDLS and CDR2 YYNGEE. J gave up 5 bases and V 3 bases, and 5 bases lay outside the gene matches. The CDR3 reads CASSGQGEGTEAFF. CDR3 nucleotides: TGTGCCAGCAGCGGACAGGGGGAGGGTACTGAAGCTTTCTTT.

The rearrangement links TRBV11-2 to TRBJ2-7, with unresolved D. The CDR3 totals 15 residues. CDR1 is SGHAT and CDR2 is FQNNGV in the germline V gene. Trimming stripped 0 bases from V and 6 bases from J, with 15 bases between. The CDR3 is CASSLDYGPDREQYF. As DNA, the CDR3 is TGTGCCAGCAGCTTAGATTACGGCCCCGATCGCGAGCAGTACTTC.

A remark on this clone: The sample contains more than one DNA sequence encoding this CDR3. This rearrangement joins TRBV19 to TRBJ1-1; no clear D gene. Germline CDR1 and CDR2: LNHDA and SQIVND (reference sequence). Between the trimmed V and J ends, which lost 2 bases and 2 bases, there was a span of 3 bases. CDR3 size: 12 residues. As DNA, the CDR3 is TGTGCCAGTAGTATACCAAACACTGAAGCTTTCTTT. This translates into CASSIPNTEAFF. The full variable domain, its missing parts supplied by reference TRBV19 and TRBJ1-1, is DGGITQSPKYLFRKEGQNVTLSCEQNLNHDAMYWYRQDPGQGLRLIYYSQIVNDFQKGDIAEGYSVSREKKESFPLTVTSAQKNPTAFYLCASSIPNTEAFFGQGTRLTVV.

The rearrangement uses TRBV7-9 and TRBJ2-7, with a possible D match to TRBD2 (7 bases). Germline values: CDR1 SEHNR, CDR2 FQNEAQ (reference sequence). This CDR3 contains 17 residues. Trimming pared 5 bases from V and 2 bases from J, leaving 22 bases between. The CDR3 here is CASSPDRGRERAYEQYF. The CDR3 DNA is TGTGCCAGCAGCCCAGACCGGGGGCGGGAGCGCGCCTACGAGCAGTACTTC.

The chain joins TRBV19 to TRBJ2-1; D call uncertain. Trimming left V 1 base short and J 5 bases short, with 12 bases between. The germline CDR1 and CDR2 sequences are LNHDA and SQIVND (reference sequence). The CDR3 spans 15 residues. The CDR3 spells CASSIAPPGDNEQFF. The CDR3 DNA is TGTGCCAGTAGTATAGCCCCTCCTGGGGACAATGAGCAGTTCTTC.

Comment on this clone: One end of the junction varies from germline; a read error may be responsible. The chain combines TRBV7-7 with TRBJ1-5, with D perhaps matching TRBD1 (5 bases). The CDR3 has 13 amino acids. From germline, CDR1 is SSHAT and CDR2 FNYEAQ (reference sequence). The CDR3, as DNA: TGTGCTAGCAGCTGGGGGGTTGGTCAGCCCCAGCATTTT. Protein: CASSWGVGQPQHF.

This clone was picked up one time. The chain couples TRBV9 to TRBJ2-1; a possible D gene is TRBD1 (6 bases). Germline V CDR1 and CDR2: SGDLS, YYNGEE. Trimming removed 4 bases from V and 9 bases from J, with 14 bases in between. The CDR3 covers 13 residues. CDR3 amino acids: CASSSTSGVEQFF. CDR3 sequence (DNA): TGTGCCAGCAGCTCAACCTCAGGGGTTGAGCAGTTCTTC.

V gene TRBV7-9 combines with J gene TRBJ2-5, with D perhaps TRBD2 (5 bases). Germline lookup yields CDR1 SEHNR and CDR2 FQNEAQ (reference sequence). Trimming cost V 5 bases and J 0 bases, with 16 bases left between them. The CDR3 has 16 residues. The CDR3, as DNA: TGTGCCAGCAGCCCCCTAGAGGCGGGCGACCAAGAGACCCAGTACTTC. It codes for CASSPLEAGDQETQYF. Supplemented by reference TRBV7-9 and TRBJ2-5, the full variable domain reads DTGVSQNPRHKITKRGQNVTFRCDPISEHNRLYWYRQTLGQGPEFLTYFQNEAQLEKSRLLSDRFSAERPKGSFSTLEIQRTEQGDSAMYLCASSPLEAGDQETQYFGPGTRLLVL.

This CDR3 is CASSVDRGTEAFF. DNA for the CDR3: TGTGCCAGCAGTGTGGACAGGGGCACTGAAGCTTTCTTT. The chain has TRBV27 and TRBJ1-1, with TRBD1 identical over 9 bases. J was trimmed by 4 bases and V by 5 bases; bases with no gene match: 2. CDR1 is MNHEY, CDR2 SMNVEV, per germline (reference sequence). The CDR3 loop spans 13 amino acids.

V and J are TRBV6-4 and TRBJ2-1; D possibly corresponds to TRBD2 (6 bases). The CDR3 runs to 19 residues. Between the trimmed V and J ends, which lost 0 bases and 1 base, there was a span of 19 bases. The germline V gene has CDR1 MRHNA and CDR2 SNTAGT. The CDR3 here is CASSDSNPPSAGSYNEQFF. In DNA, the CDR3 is TGTGCCAGCAGTGACTCAAATCCTCCGTCGGCGGGGTCCTACAATGAGCAGTTCTTC.

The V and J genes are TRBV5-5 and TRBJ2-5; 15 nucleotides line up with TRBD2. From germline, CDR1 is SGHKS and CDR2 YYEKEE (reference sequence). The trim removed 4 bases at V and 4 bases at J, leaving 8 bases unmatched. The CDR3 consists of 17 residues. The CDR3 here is CASSPGLAGGPRETQYF. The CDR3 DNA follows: TGTGCCAGCAGCCCCGGACTAGCGGGGGGGCCGAGAGAGACCCAGTACTTC. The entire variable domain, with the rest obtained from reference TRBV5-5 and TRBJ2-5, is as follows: DAGVTQSPTHLIKTRGQQVTLRCSPISGHKSVSWYQQVLGQGPQFIFQYYEKEERGRGNFPDRFSARQFPNYSSELNVNALLLGDSALYLCASSPGLAGGPRETQYFGPGTRLLVL.

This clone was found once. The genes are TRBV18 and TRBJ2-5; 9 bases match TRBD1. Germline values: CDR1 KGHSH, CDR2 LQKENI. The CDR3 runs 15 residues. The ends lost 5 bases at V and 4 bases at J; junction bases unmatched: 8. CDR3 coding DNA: TGTGCCAGCTCATCCGGGACAGGGACTGGAGAGACCCAGTACTTC. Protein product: CASSSGTGTGETQYF.

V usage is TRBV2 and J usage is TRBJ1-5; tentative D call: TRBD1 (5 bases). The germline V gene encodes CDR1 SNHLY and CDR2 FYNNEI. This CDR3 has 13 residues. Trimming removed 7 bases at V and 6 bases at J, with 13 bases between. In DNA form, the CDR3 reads TGTGCCAGCACCGAAGGGAGGGGTCAGCCCCAGCATTTT. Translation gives CASTEGRGQPQHF.